This TCR beta chain stems from a study of identical twins. This clonotype was counted only a few times. CDR3 length: 16 residues. Germline V gene data show CDR1 as SGHNT and CDR2 as YENEEA. V gave up 5 bases and J gave up 4 bases; unmatched junction bases: 4. MiXCR was run by TCRdb on the 5' RACE reads, yielding one entry per CDR3 protein. The profile covers some 190,000 distinct CDR3 sequences, with about 15% appearing a single time and around 40% taken by the ten largest. This same sample was also taken into another study, of T cells expressing NK-cell markers. That investigation notes: The TCR beta repertoires were obtained from sorted CD3+CD56+NKG2C+, CD3+CD56+NKG2C- and CD3+CD56-NKG2C+ T cells.

The sequenced sample consisted of CD8+ T cells sorted from blood. The V call is TRBV11-3, the J call TRBJ2-1, with TRBD2 matching over 14 bases. This clonotype originated in a woman under 30 in good health. Here the CDR3 reads CASSPGTSGSYNEQFF. CDR3 DNA sequence: TGTGCCAGCAGCCCGGGGACTAGCGGGAGTTACAATGAGCAGTTCTTC.